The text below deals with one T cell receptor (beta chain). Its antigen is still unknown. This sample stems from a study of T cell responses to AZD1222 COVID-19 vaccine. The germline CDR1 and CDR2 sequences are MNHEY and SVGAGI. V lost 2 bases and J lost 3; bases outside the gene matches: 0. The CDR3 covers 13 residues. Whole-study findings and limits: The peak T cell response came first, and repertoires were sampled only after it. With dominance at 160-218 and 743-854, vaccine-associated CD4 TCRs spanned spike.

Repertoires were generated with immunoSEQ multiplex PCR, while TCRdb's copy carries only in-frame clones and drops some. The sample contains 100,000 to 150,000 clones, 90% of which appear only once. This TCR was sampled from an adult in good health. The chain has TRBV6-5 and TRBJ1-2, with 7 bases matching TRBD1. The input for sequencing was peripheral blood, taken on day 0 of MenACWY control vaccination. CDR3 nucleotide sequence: TGTGCCAGCAGTTACGGACAGGACTATGGCTACACCTTC. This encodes CASSYGQDYGYTF.